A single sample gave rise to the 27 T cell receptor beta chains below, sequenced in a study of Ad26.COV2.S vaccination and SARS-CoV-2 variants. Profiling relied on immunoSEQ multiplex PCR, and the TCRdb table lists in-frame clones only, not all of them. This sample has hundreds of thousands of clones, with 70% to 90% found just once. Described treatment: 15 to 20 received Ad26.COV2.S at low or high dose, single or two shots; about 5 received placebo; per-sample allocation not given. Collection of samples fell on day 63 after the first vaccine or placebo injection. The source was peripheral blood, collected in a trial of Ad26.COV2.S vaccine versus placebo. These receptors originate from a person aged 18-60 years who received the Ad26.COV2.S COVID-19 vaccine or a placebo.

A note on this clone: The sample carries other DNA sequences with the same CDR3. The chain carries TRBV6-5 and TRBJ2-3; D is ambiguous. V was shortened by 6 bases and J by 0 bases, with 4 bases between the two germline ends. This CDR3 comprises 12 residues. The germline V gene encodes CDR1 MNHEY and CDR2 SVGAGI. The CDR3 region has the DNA TGTGCCAGCAGAACTAGCACAGATACGCAGTATTTT. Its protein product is CASRTSTDTQYF.

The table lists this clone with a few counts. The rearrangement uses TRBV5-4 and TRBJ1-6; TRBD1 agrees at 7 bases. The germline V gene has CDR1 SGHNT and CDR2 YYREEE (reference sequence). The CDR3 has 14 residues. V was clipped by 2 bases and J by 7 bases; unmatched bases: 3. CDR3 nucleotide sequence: TGTGCCAGCAGCTTTGGGACAGACAATTCACCCCTCCACTTT. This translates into CASSFGTDNSPLHF.

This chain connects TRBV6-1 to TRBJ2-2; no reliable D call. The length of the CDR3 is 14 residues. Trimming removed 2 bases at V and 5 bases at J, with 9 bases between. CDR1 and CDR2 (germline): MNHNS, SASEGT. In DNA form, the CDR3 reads TGTGCCAGCAGTGAACATGCTGGAACCGGGGAGCTGTTTTTT. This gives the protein CASSEHAGTGELFF.

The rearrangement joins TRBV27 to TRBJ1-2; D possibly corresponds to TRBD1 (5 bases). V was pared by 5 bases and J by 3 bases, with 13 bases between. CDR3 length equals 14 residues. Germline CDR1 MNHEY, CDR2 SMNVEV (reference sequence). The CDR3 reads CASSTQRGDYGYTF. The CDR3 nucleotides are TGTGCCAGCAGTACCCAGAGGGGAGACTATGGCTACACCTTC.

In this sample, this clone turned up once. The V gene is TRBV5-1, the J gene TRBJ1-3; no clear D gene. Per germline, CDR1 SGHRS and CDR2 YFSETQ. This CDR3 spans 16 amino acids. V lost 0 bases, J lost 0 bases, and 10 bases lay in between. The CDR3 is CASSLAGYISGNTIYF. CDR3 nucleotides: TGCGCCAGCAGCTTGGCCGGCTATATCTCTGGAAACACCATATATTTT.

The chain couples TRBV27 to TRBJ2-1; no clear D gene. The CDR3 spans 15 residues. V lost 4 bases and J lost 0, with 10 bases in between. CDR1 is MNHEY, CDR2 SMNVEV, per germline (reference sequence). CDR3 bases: TGTGCCAGCAGTTCCCGAGGAAGCTCCTACAATGAGCAGTTCTTC. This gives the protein CASSSRGSSYNEQFF.

The CDR3 protein is CASRQGTGGIQPQHF. The CDR3 DNA reads as TGTGCCAGCAGACAAGGGACAGGGGGCATTCAGCCCCAGCATTTT. The gene calls are TRBV7-2 and TRBJ1-5; 12 positions match TRBD1. CDR1 is SGHTA and CDR2 is FQGNSA in the germline V gene. CDR3 size: 15 residues. The V and J ends lost 6 bases and 6 bases, in that order; junction bases with no gene match: 6.

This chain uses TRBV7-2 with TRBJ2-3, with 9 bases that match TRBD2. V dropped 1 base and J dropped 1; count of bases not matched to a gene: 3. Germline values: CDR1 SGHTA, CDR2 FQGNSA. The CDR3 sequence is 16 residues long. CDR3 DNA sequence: TGTGCCAGCAGCTTAGAGAGGACTAGCGGCACAGATACGCAGTATTTT. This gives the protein CASSLERTSGTDTQYF.

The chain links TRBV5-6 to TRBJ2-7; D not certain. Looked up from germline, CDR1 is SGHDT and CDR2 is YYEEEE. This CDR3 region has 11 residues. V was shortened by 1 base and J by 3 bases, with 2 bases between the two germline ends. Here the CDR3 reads CASSLYYEQYF. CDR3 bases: TGTGCCAGCAGCTTGTACTACGAGCAGTACTTC.

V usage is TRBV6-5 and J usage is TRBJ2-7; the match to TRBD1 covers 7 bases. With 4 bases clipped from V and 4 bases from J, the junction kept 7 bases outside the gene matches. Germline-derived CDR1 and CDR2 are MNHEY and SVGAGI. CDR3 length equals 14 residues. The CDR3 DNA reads TGTGCCAGCAGTTTAACAGGGGTCGGGTACGAGCAGTACTTC. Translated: CASSLTGVGYEQYF.

In nucleotides, the CDR3 is TGTGCCAGCAGTCCGACACCTTCTTTGGGCTATGGCTACACCTTC. As protein: CASSPTPSLGYGYTF. The V call is TRBV13, the J call TRBJ1-2, with D unresolved. The germline gives CDR1 PRHDT, CDR2 FYEKMQ (reference sequence). The CDR3 sequence is 15 residues long. V lost 6 bases and J lost 4, with 18 bases in between.

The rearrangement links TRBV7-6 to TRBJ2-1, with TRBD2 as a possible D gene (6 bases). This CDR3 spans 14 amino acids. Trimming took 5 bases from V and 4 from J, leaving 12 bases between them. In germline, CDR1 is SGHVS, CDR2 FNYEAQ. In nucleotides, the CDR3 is TGTGCCAGCAGCCCCGGGACTGAATACAATGAGCAGTTCTTC. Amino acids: CASSPGTEYNEQFF.

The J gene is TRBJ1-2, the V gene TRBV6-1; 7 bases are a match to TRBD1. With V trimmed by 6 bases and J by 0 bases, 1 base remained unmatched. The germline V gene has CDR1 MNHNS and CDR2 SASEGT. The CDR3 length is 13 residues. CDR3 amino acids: CASSRGTNYGYTF. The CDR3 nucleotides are TGTGCCAGCAGCAGGGGGACTAACTATGGCTACACCTTC.

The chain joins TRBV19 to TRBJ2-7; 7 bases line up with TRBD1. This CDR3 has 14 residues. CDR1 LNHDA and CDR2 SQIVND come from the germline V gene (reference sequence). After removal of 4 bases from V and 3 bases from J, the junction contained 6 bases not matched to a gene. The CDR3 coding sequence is TGTGCCAGTAGTACTCAGGGGGAGAGCTACGAGCAGTACTTC. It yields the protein CASSTQGESYEQYF.

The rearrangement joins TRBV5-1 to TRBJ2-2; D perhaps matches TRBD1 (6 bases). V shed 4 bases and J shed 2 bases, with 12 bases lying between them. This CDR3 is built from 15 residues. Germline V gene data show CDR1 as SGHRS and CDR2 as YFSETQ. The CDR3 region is CASSAQGINTGELFF. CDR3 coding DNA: TGCGCCAGCAGCGCGCAGGGGATTAACACCGGGGAGCTGTTTTTT.

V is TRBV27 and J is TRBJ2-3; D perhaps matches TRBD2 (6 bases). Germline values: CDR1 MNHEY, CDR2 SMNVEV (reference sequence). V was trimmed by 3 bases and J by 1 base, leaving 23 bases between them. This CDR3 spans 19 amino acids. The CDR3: CASSFGTVPRGLGTDTQYF. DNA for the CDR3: TGTGCCAGCAGTTTCGGGACGGTGCCGAGGGGACTGGGCACAGATACGCAGTATTTT.

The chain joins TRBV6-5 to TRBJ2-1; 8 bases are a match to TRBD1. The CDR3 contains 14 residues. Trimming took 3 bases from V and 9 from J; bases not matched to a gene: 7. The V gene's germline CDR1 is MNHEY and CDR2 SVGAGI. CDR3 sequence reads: CASSYGQGGGEQFF. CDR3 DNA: TGTGCCAGCAGTTATGGACAGGGCGGAGGTGAGCAGTTCTTC.

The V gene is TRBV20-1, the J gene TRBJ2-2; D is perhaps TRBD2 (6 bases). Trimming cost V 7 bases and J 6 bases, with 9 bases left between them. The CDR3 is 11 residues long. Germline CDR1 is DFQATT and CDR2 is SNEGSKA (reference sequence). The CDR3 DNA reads TGCAGTGTAGTAGCGGCCGGGGAGCTGTTTTTT. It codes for CSVVAAGELFF.

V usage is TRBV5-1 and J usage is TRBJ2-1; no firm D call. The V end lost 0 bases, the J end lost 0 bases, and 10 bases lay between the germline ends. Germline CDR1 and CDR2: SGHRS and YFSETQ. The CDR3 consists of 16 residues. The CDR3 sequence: CASSLAGLSSYNEQFF. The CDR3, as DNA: TGCGCCAGCAGCTTGGCCGGCCTGAGCTCCTACAATGAGCAGTTCTTC.

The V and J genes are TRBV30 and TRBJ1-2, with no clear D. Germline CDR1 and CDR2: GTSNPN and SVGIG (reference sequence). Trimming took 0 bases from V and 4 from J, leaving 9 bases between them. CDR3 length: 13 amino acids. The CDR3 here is CAWSVLGSYGYTF. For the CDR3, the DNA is TGTGCCTGGAGTGTACTGGGATCCTATGGCTACACCTTC.

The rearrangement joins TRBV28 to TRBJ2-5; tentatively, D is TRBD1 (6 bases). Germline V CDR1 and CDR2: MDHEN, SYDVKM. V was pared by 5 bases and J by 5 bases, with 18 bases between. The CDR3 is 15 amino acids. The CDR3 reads CASSPSPGAGETQYF. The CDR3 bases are TGTGCCAGCAGTCCATCTCCAGGGGCCGGGGAGACCCAGTACTTC.

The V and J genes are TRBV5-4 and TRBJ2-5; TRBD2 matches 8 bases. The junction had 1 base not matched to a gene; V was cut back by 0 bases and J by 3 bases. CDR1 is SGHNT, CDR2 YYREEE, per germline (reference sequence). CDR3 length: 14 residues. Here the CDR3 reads CASSLVTSEETQYF. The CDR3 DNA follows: TGTGCCAGCAGCTTGGTGACTAGCGAAGAGACCCAGTACTTC.

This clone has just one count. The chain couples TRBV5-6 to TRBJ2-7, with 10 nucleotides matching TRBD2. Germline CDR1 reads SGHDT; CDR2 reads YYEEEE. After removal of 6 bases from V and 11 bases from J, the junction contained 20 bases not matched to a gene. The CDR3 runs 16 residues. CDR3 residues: CASTTKRLAGAQREYF. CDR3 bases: TGTGCCAGCACCACGAAAAGGCTAGCGGGGGCCCAAAGGGAGTACTTC. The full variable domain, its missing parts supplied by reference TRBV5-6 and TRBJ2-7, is DAGVTQSPTHLIKTRGQQVTLRCSPKSGHDTVSWYQQALGQGPQFIFQYYEEEERQRGNFPDRFSGHQFPNYSSELNVNALLLGDSALYLCASTTKRLAGAQREYFGPGTRLTVT.

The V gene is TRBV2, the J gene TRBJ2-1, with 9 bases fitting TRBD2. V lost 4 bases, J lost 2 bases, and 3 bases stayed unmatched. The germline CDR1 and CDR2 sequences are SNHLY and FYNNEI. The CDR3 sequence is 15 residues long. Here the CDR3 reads CASSVAGDPYNEQFF. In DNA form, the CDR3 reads TGTGCCAGCAGTGTAGCGGGGGACCCCTACAATGAGCAGTTCTTC.

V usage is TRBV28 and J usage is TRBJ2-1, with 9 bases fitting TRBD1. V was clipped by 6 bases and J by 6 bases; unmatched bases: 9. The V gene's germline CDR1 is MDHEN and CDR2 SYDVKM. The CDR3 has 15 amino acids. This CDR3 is CASSLPGQGPNEQFF. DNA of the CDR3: TGTGCCAGCAGCCTACCGGGACAGGGACCCAATGAGCAGTTCTTC.

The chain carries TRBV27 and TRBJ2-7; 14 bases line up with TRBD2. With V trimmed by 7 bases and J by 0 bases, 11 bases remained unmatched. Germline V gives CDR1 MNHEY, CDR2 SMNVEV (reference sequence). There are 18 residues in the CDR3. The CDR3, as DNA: TGTGCCAGCAAAAACGGGGGGACTAGCGGGGGCCTCTCCTACGAGCAGTACTTC. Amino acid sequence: CASKNGGTSGGLSYEQYF.

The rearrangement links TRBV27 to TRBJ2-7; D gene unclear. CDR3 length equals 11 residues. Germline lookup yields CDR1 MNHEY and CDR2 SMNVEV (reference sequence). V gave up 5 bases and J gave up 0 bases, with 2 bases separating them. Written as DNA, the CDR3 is TGTGCCAGCAGTCGCTCCTACGAGCAGTACTTC. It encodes CASSRSYEQYF.